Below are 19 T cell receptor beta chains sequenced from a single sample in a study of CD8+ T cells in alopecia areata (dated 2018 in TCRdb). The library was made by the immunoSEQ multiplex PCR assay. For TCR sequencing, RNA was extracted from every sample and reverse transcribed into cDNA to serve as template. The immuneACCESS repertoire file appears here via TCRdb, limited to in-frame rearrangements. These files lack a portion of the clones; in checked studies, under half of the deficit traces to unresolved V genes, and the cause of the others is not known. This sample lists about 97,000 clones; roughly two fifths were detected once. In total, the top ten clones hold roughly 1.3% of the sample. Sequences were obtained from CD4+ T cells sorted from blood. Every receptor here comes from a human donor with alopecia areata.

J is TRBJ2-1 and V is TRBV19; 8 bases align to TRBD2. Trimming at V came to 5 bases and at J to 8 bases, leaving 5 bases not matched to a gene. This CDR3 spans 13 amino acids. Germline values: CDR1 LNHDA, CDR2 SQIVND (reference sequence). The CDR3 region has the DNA TGTGCCAGTAGTGGAAGGACTAGCCATGAGCAGTTCTTC. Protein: CASSGRTSHEQFF.

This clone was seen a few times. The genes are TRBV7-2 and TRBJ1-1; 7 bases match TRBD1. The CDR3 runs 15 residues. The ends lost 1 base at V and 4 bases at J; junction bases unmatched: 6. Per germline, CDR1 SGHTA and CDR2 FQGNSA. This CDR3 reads CASSLEYRGVTEAFF. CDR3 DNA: TGTGCCAGCAGCTTAGAGTACAGGGGAGTCACTGAAGCTTTCTTT.

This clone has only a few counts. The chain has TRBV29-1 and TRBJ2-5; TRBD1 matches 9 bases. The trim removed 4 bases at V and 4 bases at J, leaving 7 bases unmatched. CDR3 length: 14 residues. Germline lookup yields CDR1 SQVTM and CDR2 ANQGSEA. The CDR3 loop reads CSVVPGQGRETQYF. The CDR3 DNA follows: TGCAGCGTTGTTCCGGGACAGGGTAGAGAGACCCAGTACTTC.

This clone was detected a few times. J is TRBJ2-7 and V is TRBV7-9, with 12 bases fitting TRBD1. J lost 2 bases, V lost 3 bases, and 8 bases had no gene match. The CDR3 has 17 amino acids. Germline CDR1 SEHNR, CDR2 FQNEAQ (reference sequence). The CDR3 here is CASSLAPRDRGPYEQYF. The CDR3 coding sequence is TGTGCCAGCAGCTTGGCCCCGAGGGACAGGGGGCCCTACGAGCAGTACTTC. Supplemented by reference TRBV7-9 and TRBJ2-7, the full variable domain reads DTGVSQNPRHKITKRGQNVTFRCDPISEHNRLYWYRQTLGQGPEFLTYFQNEAQLEKSRLLSDRFSAERPKGSFSTLEIQRTEQGDSAMYLCASSLAPRDRGPYEQYFGPGTRLTVT.

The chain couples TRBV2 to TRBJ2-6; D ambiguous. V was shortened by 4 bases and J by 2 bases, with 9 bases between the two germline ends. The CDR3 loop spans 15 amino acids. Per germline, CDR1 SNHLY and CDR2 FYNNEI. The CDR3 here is CASSVWWPGANVLTF. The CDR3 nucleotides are TGTGCCAGCAGTGTTTGGTGGCCTGGGGCCAACGTCCTGACTTTC.

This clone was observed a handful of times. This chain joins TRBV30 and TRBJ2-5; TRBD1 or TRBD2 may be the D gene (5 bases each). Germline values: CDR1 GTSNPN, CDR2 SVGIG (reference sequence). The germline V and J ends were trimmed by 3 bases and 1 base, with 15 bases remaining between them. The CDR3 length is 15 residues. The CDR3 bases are TGTGCCTGGAGAGGTTTCGGGGCCAGCCAAGAGACCCAGTACTTC. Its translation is CAWRGFGASQETQYF.

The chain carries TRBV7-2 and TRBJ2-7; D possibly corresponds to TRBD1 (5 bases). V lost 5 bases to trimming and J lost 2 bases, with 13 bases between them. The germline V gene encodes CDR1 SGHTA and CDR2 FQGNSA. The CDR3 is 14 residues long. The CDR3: CASSTDSEPYEQYF. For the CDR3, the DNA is TGTGCCAGCAGCACAGACAGCGAGCCCTACGAGCAGTACTTC.

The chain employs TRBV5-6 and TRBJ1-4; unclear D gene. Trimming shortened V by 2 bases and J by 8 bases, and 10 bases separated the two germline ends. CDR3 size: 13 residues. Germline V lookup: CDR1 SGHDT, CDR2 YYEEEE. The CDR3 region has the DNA TGTGCCAGCAGCTTTTGGTCAGGAGAAAAACTGTTTTTT. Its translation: CASSFWSGEKLFF.

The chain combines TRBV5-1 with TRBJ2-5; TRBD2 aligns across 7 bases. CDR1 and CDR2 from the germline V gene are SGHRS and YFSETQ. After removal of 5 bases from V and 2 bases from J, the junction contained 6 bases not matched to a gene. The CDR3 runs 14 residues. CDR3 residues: CASRTGLDQETQYF. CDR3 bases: TGCGCCAGCAGAACTGGACTAGATCAAGAGACCCAGTACTTC.

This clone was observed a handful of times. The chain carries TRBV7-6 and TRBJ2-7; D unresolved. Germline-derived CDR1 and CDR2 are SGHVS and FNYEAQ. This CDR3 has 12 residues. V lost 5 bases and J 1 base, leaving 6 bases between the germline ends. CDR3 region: CASSRFSYEQYF. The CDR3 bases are TGTGCCAGCAGCCGTTTTTCCTACGAGCAGTACTTC.

CDR3 sequence: CASSLGRFSIYF. Written as DNA, the CDR3 is TGTGCCAGCAGCCTAGGACGCTTCAGCATATATTTT. The chain combines TRBV14 with TRBJ1-3, with D unclear. V lost 4 bases and J lost 12, with 13 bases in between. Germline assignment: CDR1 SGHDN and CDR2 FVKESK. The CDR3 length is 12 residues.

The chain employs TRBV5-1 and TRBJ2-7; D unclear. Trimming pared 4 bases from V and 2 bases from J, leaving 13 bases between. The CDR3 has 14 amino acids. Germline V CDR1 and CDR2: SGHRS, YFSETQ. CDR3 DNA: TGCGCCAGCAGCGCAACCGGGTCGCCCTACGAGCAGTACTTC. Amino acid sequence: CASSATGSPYEQYF.

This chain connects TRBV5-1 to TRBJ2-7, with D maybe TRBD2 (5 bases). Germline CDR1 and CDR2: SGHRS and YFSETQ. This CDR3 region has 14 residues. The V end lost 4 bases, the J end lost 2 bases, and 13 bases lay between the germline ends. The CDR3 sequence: CASSPMRVPYEQYF. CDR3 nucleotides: TGCGCCAGCAGCCCCATGCGGGTGCCCTACGAGCAGTACTTC.

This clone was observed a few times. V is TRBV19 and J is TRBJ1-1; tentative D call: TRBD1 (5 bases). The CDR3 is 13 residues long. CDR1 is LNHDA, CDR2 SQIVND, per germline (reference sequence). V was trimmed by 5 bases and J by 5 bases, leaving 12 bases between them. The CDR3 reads CASSHDRDTEAFF. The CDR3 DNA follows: TGTGCCAGTAGTCATGACAGAGATACTGAAGCTTTCTTT.

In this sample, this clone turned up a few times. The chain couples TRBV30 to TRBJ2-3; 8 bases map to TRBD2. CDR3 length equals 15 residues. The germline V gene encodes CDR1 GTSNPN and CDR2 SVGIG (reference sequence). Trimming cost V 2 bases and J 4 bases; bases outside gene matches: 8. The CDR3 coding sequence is TGTGCCTGGAGTCCTGGGACTAGGTTTGCAGATACGCAGTATTTT. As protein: CAWSPGTRFADTQYF.

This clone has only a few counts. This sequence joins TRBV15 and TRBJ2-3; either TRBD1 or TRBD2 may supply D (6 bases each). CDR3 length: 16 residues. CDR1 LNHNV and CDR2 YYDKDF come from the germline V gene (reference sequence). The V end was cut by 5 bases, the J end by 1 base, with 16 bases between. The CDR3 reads CATSLGRGRGTDTQYF. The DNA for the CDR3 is TGTGCCACCAGCCTCGGCCGGGGGCGCGGCACAGATACGCAGTATTTT.

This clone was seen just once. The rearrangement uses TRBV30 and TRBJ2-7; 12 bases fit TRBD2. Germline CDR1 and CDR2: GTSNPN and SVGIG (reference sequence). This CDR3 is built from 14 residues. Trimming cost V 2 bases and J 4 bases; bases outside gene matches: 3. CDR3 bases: TGTGCCTGGAGTATACTAGCGGGGGGATACGAGCAGTACTTC. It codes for CAWSILAGGYEQYF.

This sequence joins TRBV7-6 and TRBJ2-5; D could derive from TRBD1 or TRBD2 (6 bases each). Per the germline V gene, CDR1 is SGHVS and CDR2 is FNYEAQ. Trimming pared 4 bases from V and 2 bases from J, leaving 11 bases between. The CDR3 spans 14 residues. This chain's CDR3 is CASSYGGPQETQYF. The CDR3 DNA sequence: TGTGCCAGCAGCTACGGGGGCCCACAAGAGACCCAGTACTTC.

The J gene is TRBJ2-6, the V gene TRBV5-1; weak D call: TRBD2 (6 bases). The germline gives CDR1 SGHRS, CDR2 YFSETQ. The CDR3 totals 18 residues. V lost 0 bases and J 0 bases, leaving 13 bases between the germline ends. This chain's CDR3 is CASSLGRGFRSGANVLTF. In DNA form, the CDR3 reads TGCGCCAGCAGCTTGGGACGGGGGTTCCGCTCTGGGGCCAACGTCCTGACTTTC.